This TCR beta chain was obtained from a study of T cells in Graves' hyperthyroidism and ophthalmopathy. The investigators amplified TCR beta CDR3 regions from RNA transcripts. First-round RT-PCR with HTBI primers amplified the TCR CDR3 region. Each CDR3 protein is one row after TCRdb ran MiXCR on the multiplex PCR reads. This table holds approximately 250,000 distinct CDR3 sequences, over 20% found once. The CDR3 length is 13 residues. From germline, CDR1 is SNHLY and CDR2 FYNNEI. Trimming took off 6 bases at V and 1 base at J, with 9 bases between the two ends. The chain uses TRBV2 and TRBJ2-5; D is perhaps TRBD1 (6 bases). The sequence derives from a woman aged 40 to 55 with Graves' ophthalmopathy. Sequencing was performed on blood. For the CDR3, the DNA is TGTGCCAGCAGCGGGACATCCCAAGAGACCCAGTACTTC. Translated, it gives CASSGTSQETQYF.